The T cell receptor beta chain described here comes from a study of blood T cell repertoires in COVID-19. Study details: Acute and convalescent COVID-19 specimens originated in the United States, Italy and Spain.

Ages ranged from roughly 18 to 95 years, with residence in 24 US areas. This clone was counted a few times. CDR3 length: 15 amino acids. V trimming: 6 bases; J trimming: 5 bases; junction bases outside the gene matches: 11. Germline-derived CDR1 and CDR2 are ENHRY and SYGVKD. In the original processing: Estimates of nucleated cell counts were drawn from the amplification of reference gene primers. The table came from immunoSEQ multiplex PCR; TCRdb's copy has only in-frame clones and leaves some out. V, J and clone size are taken as reported in that table, and D and trimming were inferred from the DNA itself. The data show 150,000 to 200,000 clones, 80% seen once.

The sequence was collected from a man in his 60s who had been exposed to COVID-19. The sample taken for sequencing was PBMCs or T cells enriched from blood (not recorded which). V and J are TRBV10-3 and TRBJ2-7; 9 bases are shared with TRBD2. The CDR3 DNA reads as TGTGCCATCAGAGATTCGAAGGCGGGAGGGAACGAGCAGTACTTC. Translating gives CAIRDSKAGGNEQYF.